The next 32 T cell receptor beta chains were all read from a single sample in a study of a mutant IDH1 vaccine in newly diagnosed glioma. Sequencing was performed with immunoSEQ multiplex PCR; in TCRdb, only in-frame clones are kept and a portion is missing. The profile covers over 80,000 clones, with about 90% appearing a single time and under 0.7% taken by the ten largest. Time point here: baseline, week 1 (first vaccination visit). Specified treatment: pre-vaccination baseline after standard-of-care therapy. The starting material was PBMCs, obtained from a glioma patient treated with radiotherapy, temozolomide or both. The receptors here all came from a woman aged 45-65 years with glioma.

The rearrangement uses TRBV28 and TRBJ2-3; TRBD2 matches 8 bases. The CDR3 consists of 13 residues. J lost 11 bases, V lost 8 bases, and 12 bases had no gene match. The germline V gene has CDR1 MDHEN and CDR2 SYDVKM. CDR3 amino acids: CASGSESGRGQYF. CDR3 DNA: TGTGCCAGCGGAAGTGAATCCGGGAGGGGGCAGTATTTT.

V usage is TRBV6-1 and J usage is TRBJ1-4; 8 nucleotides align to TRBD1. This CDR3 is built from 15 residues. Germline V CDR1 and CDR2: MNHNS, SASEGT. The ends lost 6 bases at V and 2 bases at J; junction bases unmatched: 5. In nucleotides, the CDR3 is TGTGCCAGCAGCCGGACAGGGCCTACTAATGAAAAACTGTTTTTT. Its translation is CASSRTGPTNEKLFF.

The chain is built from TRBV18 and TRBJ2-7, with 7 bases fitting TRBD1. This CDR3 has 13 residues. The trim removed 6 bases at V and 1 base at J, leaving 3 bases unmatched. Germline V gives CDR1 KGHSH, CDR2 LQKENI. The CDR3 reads CASSRDRSYEQYF. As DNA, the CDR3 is TGTGCCAGCTCTCGGGACAGATCCTACGAGCAGTACTTC.

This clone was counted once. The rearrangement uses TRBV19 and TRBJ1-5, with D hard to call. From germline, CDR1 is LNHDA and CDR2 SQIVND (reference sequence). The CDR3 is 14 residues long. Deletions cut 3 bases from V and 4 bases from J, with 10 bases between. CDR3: CASSMSGGNQPQHF. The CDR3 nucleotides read TGTGCCAGTAGTATGAGCGGAGGAAATCAGCCCCAGCATTTT.

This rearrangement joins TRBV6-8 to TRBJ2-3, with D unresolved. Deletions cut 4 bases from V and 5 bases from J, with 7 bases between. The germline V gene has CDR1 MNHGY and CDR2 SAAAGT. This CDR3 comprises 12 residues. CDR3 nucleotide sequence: TGTGCCAGCAGTTCCTACGGAGATACGCAGTATTTT. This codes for CASSSYGDTQYF.

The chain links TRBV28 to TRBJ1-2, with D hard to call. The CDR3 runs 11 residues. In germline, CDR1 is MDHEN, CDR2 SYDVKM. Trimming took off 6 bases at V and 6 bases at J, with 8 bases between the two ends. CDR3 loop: CASSLGNGYTF. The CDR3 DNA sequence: TGTGCCAGCAGCCTAGGAAATGGCTACACCTTC.

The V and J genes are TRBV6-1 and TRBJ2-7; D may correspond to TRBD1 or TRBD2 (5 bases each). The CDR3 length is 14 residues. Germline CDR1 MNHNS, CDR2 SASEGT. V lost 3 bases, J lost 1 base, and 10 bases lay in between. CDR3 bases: TGTGCCAGCAGTGAGCAGGGACGGTCCTACGAGCAGTACTTC. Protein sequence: CASSEQGRSYEQYF.

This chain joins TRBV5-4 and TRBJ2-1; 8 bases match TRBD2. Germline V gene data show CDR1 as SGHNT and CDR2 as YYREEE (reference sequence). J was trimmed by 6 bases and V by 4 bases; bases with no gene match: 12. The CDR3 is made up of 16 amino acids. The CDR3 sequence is CASSLGVSRGGNEQFF. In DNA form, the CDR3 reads TGTGCCAGCAGCCTTGGGGTGTCCCGGGGGGGCAATGAGCAGTTCTTC.

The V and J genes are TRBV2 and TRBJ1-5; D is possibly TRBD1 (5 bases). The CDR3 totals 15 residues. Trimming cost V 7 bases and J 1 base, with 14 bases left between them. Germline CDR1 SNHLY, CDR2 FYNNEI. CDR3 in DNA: TGTGCCAGCAACTTGAGGGAGGGGAGCAATCAGCCCCAGCATTTT. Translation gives CASNLREGSNQPQHF.

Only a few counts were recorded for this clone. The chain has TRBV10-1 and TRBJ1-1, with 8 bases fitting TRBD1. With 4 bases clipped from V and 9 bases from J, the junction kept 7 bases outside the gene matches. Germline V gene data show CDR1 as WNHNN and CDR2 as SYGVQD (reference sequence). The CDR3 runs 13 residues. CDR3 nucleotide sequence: TGCGCCAGCAGTGCCATCCGACAGGGGAAAGCTTTCTTT. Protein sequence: CASSAIRQGKAFF.

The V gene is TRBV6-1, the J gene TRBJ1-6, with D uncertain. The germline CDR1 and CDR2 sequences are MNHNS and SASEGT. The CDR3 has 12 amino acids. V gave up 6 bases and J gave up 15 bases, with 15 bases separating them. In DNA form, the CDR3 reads TGTGCCAGCAGCCAGACCAGGACGGTCCTCCACTTT. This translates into CASSQTRTVLHF.

The CDR3 nucleotides are TGTGCCAGCTGGGTCAAGAACACCGGGGAGCTGTTTTTT. This encodes CASWVKNTGELFF. The chain employs TRBV27 and TRBJ2-2; the D is unclear. Trimming cost V 8 bases and J 1 base, with 8 bases left between them. This CDR3 is 13 amino acids long. Germline CDR1 and CDR2: MNHEY and SMNVEV (reference sequence).

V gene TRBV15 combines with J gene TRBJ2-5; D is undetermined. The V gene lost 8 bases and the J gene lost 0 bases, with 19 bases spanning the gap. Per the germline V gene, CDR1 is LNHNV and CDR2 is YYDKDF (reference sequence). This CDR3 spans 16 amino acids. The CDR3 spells CATSPRVSVYQETQYF. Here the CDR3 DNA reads TGTGCCACCTCCCCCCGGGTTTCGGTGTACCAAGAGACCCAGTACTTC.

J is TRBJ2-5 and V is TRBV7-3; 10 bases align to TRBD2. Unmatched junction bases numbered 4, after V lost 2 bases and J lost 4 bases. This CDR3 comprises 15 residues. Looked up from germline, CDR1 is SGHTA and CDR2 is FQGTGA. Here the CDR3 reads CASSLALAGVETQYF. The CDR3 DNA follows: TGTGCCAGCAGCTTAGCCCTAGCGGGAGTAGAGACCCAGTACTTC.

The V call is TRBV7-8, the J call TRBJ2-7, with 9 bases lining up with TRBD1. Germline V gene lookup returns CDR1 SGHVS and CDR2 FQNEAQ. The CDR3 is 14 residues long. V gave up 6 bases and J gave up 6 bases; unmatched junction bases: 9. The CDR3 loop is CASRSIGQGFEQYF. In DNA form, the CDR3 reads TGTGCCAGCAGGTCGATCGGACAGGGGTTCGAGCAGTACTTC.

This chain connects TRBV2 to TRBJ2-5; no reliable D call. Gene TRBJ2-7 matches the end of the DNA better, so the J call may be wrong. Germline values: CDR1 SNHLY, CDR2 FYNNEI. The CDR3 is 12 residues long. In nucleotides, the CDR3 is TGTGCCAGCAGCCAGAGACTTACCGAGCAGTACTTC. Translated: CASSQRLTEQYF.

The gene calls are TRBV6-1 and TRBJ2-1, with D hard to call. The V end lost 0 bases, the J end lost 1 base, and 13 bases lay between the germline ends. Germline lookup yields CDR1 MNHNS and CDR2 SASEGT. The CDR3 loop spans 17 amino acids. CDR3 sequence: CASSEARLRFSYNEQFF. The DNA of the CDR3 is TGTGCCAGCAGTGAAGCCAGACTGAGATTTTCCTACAATGAGCAGTTCTTC.

The CDR3 here is CASSFGGNEQYF. CDR3 coding DNA: TGTGCCAGCAGCTTCGGGGGGAACGAGCAGTACTTC. The genes are TRBV13 and TRBJ2-7; the match to TRBD2 covers 7 bases. Germline-derived CDR1 and CDR2 are PRHDT and FYEKMQ (reference sequence). The length of the CDR3 is 12 residues. V was pared by 3 bases and J by 5 bases, with 1 base of the junction left unmatched. Together with reference TRBV13 and TRBJ2-7, the CDR3 gives the full variable domain: AAGVIQSPRHLIKEKRETATLKCYPIPRHDTVYWYQQGPGQDPQFLISFYEKMQSDKGSIPDRFSAQQFSDYHSELNMSSLELGDSALYFCASSFGGNEQYFGPGTRLTVT.

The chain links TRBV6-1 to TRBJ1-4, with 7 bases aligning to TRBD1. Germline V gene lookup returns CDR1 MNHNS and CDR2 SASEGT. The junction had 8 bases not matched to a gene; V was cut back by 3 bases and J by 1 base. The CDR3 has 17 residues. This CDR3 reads CASSERGGGLTNEKLFF. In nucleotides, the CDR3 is TGTGCCAGCAGTGAGAGAGGGGGCGGGTTAACTAATGAAAAACTGTTTTTT.

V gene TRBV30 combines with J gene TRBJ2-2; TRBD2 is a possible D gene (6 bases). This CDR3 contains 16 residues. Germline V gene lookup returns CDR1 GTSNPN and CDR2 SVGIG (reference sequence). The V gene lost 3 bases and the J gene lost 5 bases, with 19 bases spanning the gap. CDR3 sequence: CAWRKREDLWTGELFF. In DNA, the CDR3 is TGTGCCTGGAGGAAGAGGGAGGACCTTTGGACCGGGGAGCTGTTTTTT.

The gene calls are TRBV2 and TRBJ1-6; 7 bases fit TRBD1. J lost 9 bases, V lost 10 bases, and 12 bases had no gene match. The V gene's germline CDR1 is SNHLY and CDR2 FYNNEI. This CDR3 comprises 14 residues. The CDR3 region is CATQRRGQFSPLHF. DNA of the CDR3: TGTGCCACCCAACGGAGGGGGCAATTTTCACCCCTCCACTTT.

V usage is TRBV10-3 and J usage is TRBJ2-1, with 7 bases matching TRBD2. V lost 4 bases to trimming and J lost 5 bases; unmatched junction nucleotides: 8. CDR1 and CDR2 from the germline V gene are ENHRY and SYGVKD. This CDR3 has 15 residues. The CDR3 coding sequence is TGTGCCATCAGTGTTTCGGGGGGAATAGACAATGAGCAGTTCTTC. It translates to CAISVSGGIDNEQFF.

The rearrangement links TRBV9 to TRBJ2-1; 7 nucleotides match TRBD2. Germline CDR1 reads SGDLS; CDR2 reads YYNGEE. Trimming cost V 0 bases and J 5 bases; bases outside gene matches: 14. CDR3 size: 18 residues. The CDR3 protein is CASSVDHLAAGEHNEQFF. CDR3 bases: TGTGCCAGCAGCGTAGACCATCTGGCGGCGGGAGAACACAATGAGCAGTTCTTC.

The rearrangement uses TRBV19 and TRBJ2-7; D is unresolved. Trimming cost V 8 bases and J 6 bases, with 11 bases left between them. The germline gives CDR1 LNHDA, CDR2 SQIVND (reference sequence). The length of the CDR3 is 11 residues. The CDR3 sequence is CASGRRSEQYF. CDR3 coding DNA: TGTGCCAGTGGTCGCCGGAGCGAGCAGTACTTC.

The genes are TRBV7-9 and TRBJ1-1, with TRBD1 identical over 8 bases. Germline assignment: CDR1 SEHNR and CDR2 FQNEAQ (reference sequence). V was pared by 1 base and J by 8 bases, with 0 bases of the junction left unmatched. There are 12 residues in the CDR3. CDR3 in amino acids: CASSLGDREAFF. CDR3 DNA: TGTGCCAGCAGCTTAGGGGACAGGGAAGCTTTCTTT.

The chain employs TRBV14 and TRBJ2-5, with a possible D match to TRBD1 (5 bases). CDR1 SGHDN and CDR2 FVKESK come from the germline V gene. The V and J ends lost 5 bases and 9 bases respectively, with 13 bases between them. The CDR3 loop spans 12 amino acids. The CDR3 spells CASSLGLRAQYF. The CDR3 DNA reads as TGTGCCAGCAGCTTGGGCCTCAGGGCCCAGTACTTC.

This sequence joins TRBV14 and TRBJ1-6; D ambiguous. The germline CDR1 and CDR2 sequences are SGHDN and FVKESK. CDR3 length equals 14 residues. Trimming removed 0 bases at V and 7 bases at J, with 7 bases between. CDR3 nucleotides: TGTGCCAGCAGCCAAGAGAGGAAGAATTCACCCCTCCACTTT. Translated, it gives CASSQERKNSPLHF.

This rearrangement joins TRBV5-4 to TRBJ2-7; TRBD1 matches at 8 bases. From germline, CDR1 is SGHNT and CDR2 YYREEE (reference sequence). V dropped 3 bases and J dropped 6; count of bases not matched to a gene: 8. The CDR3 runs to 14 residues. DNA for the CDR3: TGTGCCAGCAGCTCAGGAACGGACAGGGTCGAGCAGTACTTC. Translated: CASSSGTDRVEQYF.

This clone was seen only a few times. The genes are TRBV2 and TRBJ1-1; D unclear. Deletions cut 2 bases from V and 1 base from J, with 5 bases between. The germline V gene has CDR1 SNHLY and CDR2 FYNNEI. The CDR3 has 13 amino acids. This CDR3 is CASSEQKNTEAFF. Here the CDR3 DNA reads TGTGCCAGCAGTGAACAGAAGAACACTGAAGCTTTCTTT.

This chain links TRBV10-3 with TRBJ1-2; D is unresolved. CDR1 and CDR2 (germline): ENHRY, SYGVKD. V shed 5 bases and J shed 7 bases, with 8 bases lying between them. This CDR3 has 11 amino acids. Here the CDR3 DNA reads TGTGCCATCAGTACCTCGGGTGGCTACACCTTC. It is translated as CAISTSGGYTF.

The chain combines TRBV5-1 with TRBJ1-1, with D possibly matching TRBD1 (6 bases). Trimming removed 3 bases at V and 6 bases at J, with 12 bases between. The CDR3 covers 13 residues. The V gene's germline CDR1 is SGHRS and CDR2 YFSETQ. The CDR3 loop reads CASSSQDSSEAFF. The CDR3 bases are TGCGCCAGCAGCTCACAGGACAGTTCTGAAGCTTTCTTT.

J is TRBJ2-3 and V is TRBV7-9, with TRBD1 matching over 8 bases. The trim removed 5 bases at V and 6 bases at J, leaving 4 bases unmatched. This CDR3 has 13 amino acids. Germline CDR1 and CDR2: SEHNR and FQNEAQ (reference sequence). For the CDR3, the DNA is TGTGCCAGCAGCCTAAGACAGGGGGATACGCAGTATTTT. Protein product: CASSLRQGDTQYF.